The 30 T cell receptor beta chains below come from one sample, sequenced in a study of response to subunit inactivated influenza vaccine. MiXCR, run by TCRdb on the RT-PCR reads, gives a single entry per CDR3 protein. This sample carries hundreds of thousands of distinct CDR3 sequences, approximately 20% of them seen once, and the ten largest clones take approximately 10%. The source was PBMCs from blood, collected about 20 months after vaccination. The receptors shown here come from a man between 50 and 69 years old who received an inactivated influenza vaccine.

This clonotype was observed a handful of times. This chain's CDR3 is CSVGLAANTGELFF. In nucleotides, the CDR3 is TGCAGCGTTGGACTAGCGGCGAACACCGGGGAGCTGTTTTTT. The chain is built from TRBV29-1 and TRBJ2-2; 9 positions agree with TRBD2. The germline gives CDR1 SQVTM, CDR2 ANQGSEA. The CDR3 extends over 14 amino acids. V was pared by 4 bases and J by 0 bases, with 0 bases of the junction left unmatched.

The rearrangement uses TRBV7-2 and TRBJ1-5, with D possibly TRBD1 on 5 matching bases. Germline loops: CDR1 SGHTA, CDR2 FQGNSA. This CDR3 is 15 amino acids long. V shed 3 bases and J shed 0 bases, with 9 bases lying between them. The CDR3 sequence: CASSLGDSSNQPQHF. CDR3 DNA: TGTGCCAGCAGCTTGGGCGACAGTAGCAATCAGCCCCAGCATTTT. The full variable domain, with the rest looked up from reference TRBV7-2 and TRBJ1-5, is GAGVSQSPSNKVTEKGKDVELRCDPISGHTALYWYRQSLGQGLEFLIYFQGNSAPDKSGLPSDRFSAERTGGSVSTLTIQRTQQEDSAVYLCASSLGDSSNQPQHFGDGTRLSIL.

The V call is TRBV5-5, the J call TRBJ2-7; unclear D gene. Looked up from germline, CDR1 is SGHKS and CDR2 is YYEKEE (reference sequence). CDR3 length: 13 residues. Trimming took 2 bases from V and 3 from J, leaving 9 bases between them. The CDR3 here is CASSLGPNYEQYF. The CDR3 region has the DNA TGTGCCAGCAGCTTAGGACCCAACTACGAGCAGTACTTC.

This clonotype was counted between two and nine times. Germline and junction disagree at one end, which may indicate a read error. CDR3: CAITPDGNTAAFF. The CDR3, as DNA: TGTGCCATCACCCCGGACGGGAACACTGCAGCTTTCTTT. The chain links TRBV10-3 to TRBJ1-1; unclear D gene. The CDR3 has 13 residues. Germline V gene lookup returns CDR1 ENHRY and CDR2 SYGVKD.

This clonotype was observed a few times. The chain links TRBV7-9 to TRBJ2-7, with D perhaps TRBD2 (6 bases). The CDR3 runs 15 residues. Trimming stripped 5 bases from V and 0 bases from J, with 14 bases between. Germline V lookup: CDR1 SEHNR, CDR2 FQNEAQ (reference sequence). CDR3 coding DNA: TGTGCCAGCAGCCCACAAGGCGGGATCTCCTACGAGCAGTACTTC. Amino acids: CASSPQGGISYEQYF.

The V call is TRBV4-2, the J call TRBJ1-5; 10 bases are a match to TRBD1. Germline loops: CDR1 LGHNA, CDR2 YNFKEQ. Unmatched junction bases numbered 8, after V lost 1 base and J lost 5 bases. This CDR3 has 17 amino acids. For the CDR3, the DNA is TGTGCCAGCAGCCAAGTACGACAGGGGGCTTTGTATCAGCCCCAGCATTTT. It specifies CASSQVRQGALYQPQHF.

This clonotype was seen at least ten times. Here the CDR3 DNA reads TGTGCCAGCAGTTACTCAGGGCGTTCACCCCTCCACTTT. It codes for CASSYSGRSPLHF. The V gene is TRBV6-5, the J gene TRBJ1-6; D call uncertain. This CDR3 is 13 amino acids long. Deletions cut 0 bases from V and 9 bases from J, with 6 bases between. Germline CDR1 reads MNHEY; CDR2 reads SVGAGI.

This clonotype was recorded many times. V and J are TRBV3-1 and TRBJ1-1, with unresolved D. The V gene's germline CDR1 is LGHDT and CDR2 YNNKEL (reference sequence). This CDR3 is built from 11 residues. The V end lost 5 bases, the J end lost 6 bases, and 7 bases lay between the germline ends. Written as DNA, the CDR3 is TGTGCCAGCAGCTCCTCCTCTGAAGCTTTCTTT. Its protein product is CASSSSSEAFF. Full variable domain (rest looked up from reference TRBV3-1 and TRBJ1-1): DTAVSQTPKYLVTQMGNDKSIKCEQNLGHDTMYWYKQDSKKFLKIMFSYNNKELIINETVPNRFSPKSPDKAHLNLHINSLELGDSAVYFCASSSSSEAFFGQGTRLTVV.

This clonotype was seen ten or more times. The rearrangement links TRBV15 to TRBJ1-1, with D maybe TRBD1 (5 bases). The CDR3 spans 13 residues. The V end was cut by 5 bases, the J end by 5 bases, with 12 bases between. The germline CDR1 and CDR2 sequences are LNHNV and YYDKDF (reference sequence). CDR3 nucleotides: TGTGCCACCAGCGGCAGGGAGTTAACTGAAGCTTTCTTT. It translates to CATSGRELTEAFF.

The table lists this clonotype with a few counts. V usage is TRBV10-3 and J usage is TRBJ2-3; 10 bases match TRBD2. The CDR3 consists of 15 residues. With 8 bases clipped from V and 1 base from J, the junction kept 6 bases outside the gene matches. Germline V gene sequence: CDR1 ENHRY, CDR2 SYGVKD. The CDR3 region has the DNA TGTGCCATCGGGGCCGGGACTAGCGGCACAGATACGCAGTATTTT. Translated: CAIGAGTSGTDTQYF.

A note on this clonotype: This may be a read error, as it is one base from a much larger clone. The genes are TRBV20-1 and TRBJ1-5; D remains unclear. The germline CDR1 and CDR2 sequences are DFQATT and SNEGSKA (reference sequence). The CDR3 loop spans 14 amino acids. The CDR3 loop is CSARVGGSNQSQHF. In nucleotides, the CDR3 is TGCAGTGCTAGAGTCGGCGGTAGCAATCAGTCCCAGCATTTT.

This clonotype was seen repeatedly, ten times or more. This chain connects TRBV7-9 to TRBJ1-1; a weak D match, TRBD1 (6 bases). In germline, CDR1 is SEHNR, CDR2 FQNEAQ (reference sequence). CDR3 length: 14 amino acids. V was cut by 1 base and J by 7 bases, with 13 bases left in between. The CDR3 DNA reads TGTGCCAGCAGCTTAGAGACAGGACATGTTGAAGCTTTCTTT. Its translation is CASSLETGHVEAFF.

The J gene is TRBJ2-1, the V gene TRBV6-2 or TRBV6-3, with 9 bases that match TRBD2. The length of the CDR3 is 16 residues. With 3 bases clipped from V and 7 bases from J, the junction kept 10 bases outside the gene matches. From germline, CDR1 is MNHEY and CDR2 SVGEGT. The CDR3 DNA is TGTGCCAGCAGTTATTCCCGGACTAGCGCTGGGAATGAGCAGTTCTTC. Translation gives CASSYSRTSAGNEQFF.

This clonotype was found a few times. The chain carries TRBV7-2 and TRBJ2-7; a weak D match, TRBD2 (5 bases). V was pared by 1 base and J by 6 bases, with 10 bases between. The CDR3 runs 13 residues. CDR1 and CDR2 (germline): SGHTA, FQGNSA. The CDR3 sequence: CASSLVLVSEQYF. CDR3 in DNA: TGTGCCAGCAGCTTAGTACTAGTCTCCGAGCAGTACTTC.

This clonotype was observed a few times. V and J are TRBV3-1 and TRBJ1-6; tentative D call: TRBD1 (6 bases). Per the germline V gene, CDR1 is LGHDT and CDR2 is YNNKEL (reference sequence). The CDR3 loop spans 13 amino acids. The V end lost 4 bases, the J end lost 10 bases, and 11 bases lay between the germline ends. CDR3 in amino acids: CASSPDRGSPLHF. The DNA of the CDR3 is TGTGCCAGCAGCCCGGACAGAGGCTCACCCCTCCACTTT.

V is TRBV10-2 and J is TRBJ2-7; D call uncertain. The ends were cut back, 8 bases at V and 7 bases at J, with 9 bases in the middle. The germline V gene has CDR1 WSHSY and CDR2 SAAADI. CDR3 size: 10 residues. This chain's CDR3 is CASGSREQYF. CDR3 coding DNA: TGCGCCAGCGGATCGAGAGAGCAGTACTTC.

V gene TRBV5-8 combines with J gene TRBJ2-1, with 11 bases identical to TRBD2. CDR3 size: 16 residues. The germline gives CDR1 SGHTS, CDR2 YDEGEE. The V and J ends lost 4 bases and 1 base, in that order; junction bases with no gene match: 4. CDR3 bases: TGTGCCAGCAGCCCGAGACTAGCGGGATCCTACAATGAGCAGTTCTTC. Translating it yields CASSPRLAGSYNEQFF.

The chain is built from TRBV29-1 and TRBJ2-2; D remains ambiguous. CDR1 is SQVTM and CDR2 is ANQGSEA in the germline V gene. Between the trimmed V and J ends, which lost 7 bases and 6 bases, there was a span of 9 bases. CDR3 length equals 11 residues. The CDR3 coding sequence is TGCAGCGCTTATCACGCCGGGGAGCTGTTTTTT. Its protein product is CSAYHAGELFF.

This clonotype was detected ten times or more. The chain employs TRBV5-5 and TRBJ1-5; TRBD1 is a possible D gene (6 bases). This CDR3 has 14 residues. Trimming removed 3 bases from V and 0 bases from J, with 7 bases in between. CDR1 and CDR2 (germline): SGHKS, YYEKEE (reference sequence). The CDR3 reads CASSSGDSNQPQHF. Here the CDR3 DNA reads TGTGCCAGCAGCTCAGGGGATAGCAATCAGCCCCAGCATTTT.

The CDR3, as DNA: TGTGCCAGTAGTATAGTCGGGGGGGGCACAGATACGCAGTATTTT. It encodes CASSIVGGGTDTQYF. J is TRBJ2-3 and V is TRBV19; 8 bases fit TRBD2. Per germline, CDR1 LNHDA and CDR2 SQIVND (reference sequence). Unmatched junction bases numbered 1, after V lost 1 base and J lost 1 base. The CDR3 spans 15 residues.

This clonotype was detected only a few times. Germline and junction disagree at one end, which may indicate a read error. CDR3 sequence (DNA): TGCGCCAGCAGCCAATCCTCCCTAGGGAAGATTTCCTTC. Protein sequence: CASSQSSLGKISF. The chain is built from TRBV4-1 and TRBJ1-2, with D unresolved. CDR1 and CDR2 from the germline V gene are MGHRA and YSYEKL. CDR3 length: 13 amino acids.

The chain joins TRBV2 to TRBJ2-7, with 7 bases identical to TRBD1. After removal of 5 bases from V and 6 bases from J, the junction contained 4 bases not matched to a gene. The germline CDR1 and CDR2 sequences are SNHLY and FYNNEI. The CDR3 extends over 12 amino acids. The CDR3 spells CASSTGDGEQYF. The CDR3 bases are TGTGCCAGCAGTACAGGGGATGGCGAGCAGTACTTC.

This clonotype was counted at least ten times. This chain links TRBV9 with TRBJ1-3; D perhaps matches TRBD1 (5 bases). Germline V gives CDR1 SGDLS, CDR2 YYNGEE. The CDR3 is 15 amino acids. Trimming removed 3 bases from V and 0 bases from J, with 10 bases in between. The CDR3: CASSESGFSGNTIYF. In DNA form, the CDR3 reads TGTGCCAGCAGCGAGTCAGGGTTCTCTGGAAACACCATATATTTT.

This CDR3 is CASSFPPQARRGSYEQYF. The CDR3 bases are TGTGCCAGCAGTTTCCCACCCCAAGCGAGGAGGGGCTCCTACGAGCAGTACTTC. V gene TRBV6-2 or TRBV6-3 combines with J gene TRBJ2-7; tentatively, D is TRBD2 (6 bases). V dropped 4 bases and J dropped 0 bases, with 22 bases sitting between them. There are 18 residues in the CDR3. Germline loops: CDR1 MNHEY, CDR2 SVGEGT.

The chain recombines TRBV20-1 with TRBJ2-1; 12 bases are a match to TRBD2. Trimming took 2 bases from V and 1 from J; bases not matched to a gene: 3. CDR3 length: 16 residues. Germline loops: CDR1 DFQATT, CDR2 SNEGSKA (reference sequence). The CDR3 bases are TGCAGTGCTAGACTAGCGGGAGGGGGGTCCTACAATGAGCAGTTCTTC. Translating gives CSARLAGGGSYNEQFF.

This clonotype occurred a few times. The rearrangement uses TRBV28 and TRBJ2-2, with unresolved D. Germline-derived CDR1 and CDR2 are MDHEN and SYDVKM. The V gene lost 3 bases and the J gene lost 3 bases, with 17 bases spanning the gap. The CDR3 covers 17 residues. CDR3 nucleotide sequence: TGTGCCAGCAGTTTCCCTTTTTTAGCCCGATACACCGGGGAGCTGTTTTTT. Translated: CASSFPFLARYTGELFF.

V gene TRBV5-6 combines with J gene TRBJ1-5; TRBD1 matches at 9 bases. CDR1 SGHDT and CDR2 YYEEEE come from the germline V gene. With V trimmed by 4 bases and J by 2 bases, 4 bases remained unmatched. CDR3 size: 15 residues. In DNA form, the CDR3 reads TGTGCCAGCAGCCATGGGACAGGGCGCAATCAGCCCCAGCATTTT. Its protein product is CASSHGTGRNQPQHF.

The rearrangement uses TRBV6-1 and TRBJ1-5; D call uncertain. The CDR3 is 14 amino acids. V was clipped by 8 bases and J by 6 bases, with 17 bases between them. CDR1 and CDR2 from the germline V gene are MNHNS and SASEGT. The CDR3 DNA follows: TGTGCCAGCCTACCTGACATGGTGTCTCAGCCCCAGCATTTT. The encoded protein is CASLPDMVSQPQHF.

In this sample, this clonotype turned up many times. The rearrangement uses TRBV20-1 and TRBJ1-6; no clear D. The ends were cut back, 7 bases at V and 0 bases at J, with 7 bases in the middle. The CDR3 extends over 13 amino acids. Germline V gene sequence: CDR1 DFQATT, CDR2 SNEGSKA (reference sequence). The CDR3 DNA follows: TGCAGTGTGGGGAACTCCTATAATTCACCCCTCCACTTT. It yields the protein CSVGNSYNSPLHF.

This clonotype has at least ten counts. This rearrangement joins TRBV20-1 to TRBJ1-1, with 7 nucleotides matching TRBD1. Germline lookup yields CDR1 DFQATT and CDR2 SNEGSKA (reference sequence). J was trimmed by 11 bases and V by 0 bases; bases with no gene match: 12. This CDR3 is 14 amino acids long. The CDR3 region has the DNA TGCAGTGCTAGAGATATGACAGGGACTAACCAGGCTTTCTTT. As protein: CSARDMTGTNQAFF.